This TCR beta chain was found in a study of blood T cell repertoires in COVID-19. In the study overall: There were acute and convalescent COVID-19 samples, and they came from the United States, Italy and Spain.

The CDR3 is 18 amino acids. Germline CDR1 MDHEN, CDR2 SYDVKM. Note on this clone: Germline is not matched at one junction end, which may reflect a read error.

The method was immunoSEQ multiplex PCR; TCRdb's version includes in-frame clones alone and lacks a portion of them. This sample has about 58,000 clones; 90% occur once, and the top ten carry more than 10%. The sequence was obtained from a man aged 55 to 70 with active COVID-19. The V and J genes are TRBV28 and TRBJ2-2; 9 bases match TRBD1. Input material: peripheral blood. For the CDR3, the DNA is TGTGCCAGCACCGACACCCCGGGACAGGGAAAGGGCACCCGGGAGCTGTTTTTT. Its protein product is CASTDTPGQGKGTRELFF.